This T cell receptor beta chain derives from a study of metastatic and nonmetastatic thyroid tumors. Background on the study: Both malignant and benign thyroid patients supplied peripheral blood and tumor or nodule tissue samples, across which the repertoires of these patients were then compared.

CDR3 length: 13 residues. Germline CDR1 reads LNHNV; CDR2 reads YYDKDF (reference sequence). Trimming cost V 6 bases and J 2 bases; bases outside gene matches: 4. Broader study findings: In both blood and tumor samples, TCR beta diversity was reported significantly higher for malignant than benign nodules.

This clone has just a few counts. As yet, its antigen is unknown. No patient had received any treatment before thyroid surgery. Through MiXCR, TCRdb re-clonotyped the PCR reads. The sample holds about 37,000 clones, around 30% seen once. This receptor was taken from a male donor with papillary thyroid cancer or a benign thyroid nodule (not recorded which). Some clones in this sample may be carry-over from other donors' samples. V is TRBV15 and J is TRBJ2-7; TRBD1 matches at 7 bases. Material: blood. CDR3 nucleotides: TGTGCCACCAGTAGCCAGGGGGCCTACGAGCAGTACTTC. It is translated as CATSSQGAYEQYF.